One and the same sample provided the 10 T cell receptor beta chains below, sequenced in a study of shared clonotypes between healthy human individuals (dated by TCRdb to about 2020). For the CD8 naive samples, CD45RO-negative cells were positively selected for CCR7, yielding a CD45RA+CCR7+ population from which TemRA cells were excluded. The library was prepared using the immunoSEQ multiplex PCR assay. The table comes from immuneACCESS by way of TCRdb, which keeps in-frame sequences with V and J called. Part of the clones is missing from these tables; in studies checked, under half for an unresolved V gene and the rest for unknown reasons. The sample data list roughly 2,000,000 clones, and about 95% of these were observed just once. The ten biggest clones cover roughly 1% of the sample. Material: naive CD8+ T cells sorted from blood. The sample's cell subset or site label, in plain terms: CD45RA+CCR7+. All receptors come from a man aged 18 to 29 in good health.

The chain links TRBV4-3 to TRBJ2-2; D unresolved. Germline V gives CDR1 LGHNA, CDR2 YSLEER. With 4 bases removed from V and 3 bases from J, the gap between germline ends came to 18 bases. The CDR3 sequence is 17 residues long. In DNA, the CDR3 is TGCGCCAGCAGCCCCGAAGGGCTAGATCTTGACACCGGGGAGCTGTTTTTT. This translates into CASSPEGLDLDTGELFF.

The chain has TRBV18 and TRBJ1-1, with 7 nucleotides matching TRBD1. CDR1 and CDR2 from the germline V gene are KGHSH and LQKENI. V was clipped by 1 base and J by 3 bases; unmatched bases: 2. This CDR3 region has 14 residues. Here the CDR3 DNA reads TGTGCCAGCTCACCACAGGGGGCAGACACTGAAGCTTTCTTT. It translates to CASSPQGADTEAFF.

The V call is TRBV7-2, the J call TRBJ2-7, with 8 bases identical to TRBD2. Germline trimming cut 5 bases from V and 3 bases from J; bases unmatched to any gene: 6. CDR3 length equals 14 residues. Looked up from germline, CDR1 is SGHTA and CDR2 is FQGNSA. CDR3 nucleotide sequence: TGTGCCAGCAGCGAGCCGGGACTAGACTACGAGCAGTACTTC. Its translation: CASSEPGLDYEQYF.

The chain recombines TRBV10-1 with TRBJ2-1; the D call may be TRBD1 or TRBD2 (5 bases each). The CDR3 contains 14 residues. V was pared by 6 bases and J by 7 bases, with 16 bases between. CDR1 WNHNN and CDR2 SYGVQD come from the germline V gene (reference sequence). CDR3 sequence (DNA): TGCGCCAGCAGCCGACTGGGGGAATTTAATGAGCAGTTCTTC. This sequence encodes CASSRLGEFNEQFF.

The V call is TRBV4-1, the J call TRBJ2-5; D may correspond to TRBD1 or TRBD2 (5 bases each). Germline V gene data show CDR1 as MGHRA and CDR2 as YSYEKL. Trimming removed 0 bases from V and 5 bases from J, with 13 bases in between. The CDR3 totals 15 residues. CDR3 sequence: CASSQDLVWGETQYF. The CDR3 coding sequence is TGCGCCAGCAGCCAAGATTTAGTTTGGGGGGAGACCCAGTACTTC.

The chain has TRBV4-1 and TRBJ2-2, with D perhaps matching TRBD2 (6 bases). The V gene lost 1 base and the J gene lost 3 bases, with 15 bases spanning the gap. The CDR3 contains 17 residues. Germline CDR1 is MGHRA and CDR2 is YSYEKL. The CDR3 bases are TGCGCCAGCAGCCAAGCCCCTGGCCGGAGGGACACCGGGGAGCTGTTTTTT. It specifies CASSQAPGRRDTGELFF.

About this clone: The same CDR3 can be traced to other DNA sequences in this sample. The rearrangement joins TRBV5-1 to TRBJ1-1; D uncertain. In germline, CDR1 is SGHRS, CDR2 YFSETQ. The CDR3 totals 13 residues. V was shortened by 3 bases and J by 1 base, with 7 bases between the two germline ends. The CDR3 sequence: CASSSEGNTEAFF. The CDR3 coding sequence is TGCGCCAGCAGCTCCGAGGGGAACACTGAAGCTTTCTTT.

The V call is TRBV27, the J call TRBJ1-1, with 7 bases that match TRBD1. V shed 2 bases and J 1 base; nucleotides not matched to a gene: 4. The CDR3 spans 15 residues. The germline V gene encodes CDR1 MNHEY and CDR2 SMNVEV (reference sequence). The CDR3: CASSLQTGPNTEAFF. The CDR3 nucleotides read TGTGCCAGCAGTTTACAGACAGGGCCGAACACTGAAGCTTTCTTT.

CDR3 loop: CASRDPYQETQYF. The CDR3, as DNA: TGTGCCAGCAGGGACCCGTACCAAGAGACCCAGTACTTC. The rearrangement joins TRBV27 to TRBJ2-5; D unclear. The germline V and J ends were trimmed by 6 bases and 0 bases, with 8 bases remaining between them. The CDR3 sequence is 13 residues long. CDR1 and CDR2 from the germline V gene are MNHEY and SMNVEV (reference sequence).

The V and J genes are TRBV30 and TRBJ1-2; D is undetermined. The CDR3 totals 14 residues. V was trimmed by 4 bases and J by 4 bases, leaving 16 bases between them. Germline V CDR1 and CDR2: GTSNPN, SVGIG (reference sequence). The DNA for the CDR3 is TGTGCCTGGACCCCCCAGGCAGTTAGCTATGGCTACACCTTC. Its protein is CAWTPQAVSYGYTF.